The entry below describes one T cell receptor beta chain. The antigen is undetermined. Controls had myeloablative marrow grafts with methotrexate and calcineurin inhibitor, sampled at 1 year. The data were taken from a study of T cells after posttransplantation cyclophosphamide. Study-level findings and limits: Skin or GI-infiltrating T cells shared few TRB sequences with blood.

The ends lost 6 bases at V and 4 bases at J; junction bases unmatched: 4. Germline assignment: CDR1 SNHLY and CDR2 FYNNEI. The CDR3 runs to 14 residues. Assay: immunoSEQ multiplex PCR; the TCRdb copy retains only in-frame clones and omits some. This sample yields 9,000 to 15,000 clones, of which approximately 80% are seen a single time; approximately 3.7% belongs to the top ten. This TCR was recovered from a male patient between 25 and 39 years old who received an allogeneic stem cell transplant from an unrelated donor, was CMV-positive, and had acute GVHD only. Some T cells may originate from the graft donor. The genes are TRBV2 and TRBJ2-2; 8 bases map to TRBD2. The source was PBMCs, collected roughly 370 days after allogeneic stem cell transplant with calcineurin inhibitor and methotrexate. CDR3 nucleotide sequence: TGTGCCAGCAGCGGACGGGAGGGCACCGGGGAGCTGTTTTTT. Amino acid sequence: CASSGREGTGELFF.